This entry features one T cell receptor beta chain sequence. Antigen specificity is unknown. The data stem from a study of cytomegalovirus exposure and HLA in healthy donors. About the research overall: From donors who were HLA-typed, an early data release held approximately 84 million unique TCRs. Study-wide findings and caveats: When a later analysis was performed, an Asian-associated ancestry cluster reportedly had fewer N-insertions than the roughly 630-donor mean. Most CMV-associated TCR beta chains were later found to appear HLA-restricted.

13 Jbeta primers and 60 Vbeta primers were used for the PCR. Profiled with immunoSEQ multiplex PCR; TCRdb holds only in-frame clones, not every one. The sample includes roughly 120,000 clones, 15% seen only once; the top ten take about 1.9%. CDR1 is MNHNS and CDR2 is SASEGT in the germline V gene. Between the trimmed V and J ends, which lost 5 bases and 5 bases, there was a span of 12 bases. CDR3 length: 14 residues. The source of this sequence is a woman under 30 in good health and CMV-seronegative. The sequenced sample was PBMCs. The rearrangement links TRBV6-1 to TRBJ2-2; maybe TRBD2 (6 bases). Here the CDR3 reads CASSRGSGTGELFF. The CDR3 nucleotides read TGTGCCAGCAGTCGGGGGTCGGGGACCGGGGAGCTGTTTTTT.